Reported below is one T cell receptor beta chain. The data were obtained in a study of blood T cell repertoires in COVID-19. Overall study context: Both acute and convalescent COVID-19 samples were obtained from the United States, Italy and Spain. T cells, B-cell-depleted T cells, or PBMCs provided the cDNA or gDNA that served as material.

Methods used by the authors: Reference gene primer amplification gave nucleated cell count estimates. Libraries were prepared by immunoSEQ multiplex PCR; TCRdb keeps only in-frame clonotypes and omits some of them. The V and J calls and the clone size are those of that table, but D and trimming were determined from the DNA. The table has 90,000 to 95,000 clones, around 88% seen once. V lost 3 bases to trimming and J lost 7 bases; unmatched junction nucleotides: 9. The CDR3 totals 16 residues. Germline CDR1 is SNHLY and CDR2 is FYNNEI. The gene calls are TRBV2 and TRBJ1-1; TRBD1 matches at 12 bases. Sequenced input: peripheral blood. The clonotype was recovered from a woman aged 70-85 years with acute or convalescent COVID-19. The CDR3: CASSEKFGTGGSEAFF. The CDR3 DNA is TGTGCCAGCAGTGAGAAATTCGGGACAGGGGGCAGTGAAGCTTTCTTT.